A single sample gave rise to the 22 T cell receptor beta chains below, sequenced in a study of T-cell memory formation after mild COVID-19. TCRdb independently ran MiXCR on the 5' RACE reads; one entry per CDR3 protein. The sample lists a few hundred thousand distinct CDR3 sequences, roughly an eighth seen once, with 20% to 25% in the top ten. Sequences were obtained from PBMCs or a T cell subset sorted from them (not recorded which). These receptors all stem from a man aged 18 to 35 who had mild COVID-19 (a few samples of this study predate the infection). Cell type and time point are not known.

CDR3 in amino acids: CASSYPDRVALNTGELFF. CDR3 DNA sequence: TGTGCCAGCAGTTACCCAGACAGGGTGGCCTTGAACACCGGGGAGCTGTTTTTT. J is TRBJ2-2 and V is TRBV6-2 or TRBV6-3; TRBD1 matches 7 bases. V lost 2 bases, J lost 1 base, and 10 bases stayed unmatched. Per the germline V gene, CDR1 is MNHEY and CDR2 is SVGEGT. CDR3 length: 18 residues.

In this sample, this clonotype turned up a few times. The chain employs TRBV7-6 and TRBJ2-3, with D possibly TRBD2 on 6 matching bases. Trimming pared 3 bases from V and 0 bases from J, leaving 10 bases between. Germline V lookup: CDR1 SGHVS, CDR2 FNYEAQ. The CDR3 extends over 15 amino acids. CDR3: CASSFEAGSTDTQYF. DNA for the CDR3: TGTGCCAGCAGCTTTGAGGCGGGGAGCACAGATACGCAGTATTTT.

This clonotype was recorded only once. For the CDR3, the DNA is TGCGCCAGCAGCCTGGGCGGAGCGCGCACAGATACGCAGTATTTT. Translating gives CASSLGGARTDTQYF. The chain recombines TRBV4-3 with TRBJ2-3; the D is unclear. CDR3 length: 15 residues. Trimming took 4 bases from V and 1 from J, leaving 12 bases between them. Germline assignment: CDR1 LGHNA and CDR2 YSLEER.

V usage is TRBV28 and J usage is TRBJ2-1, with 10 bases that match TRBD1. This CDR3 has 15 amino acids. From germline, CDR1 is MDHEN and CDR2 SYDVKM. Trimming at V came to 3 bases and at J to 6 bases, leaving 5 bases not matched to a gene. The CDR3 here is CASSFWTGGPNEQFF. The CDR3 nucleotides read TGTGCCAGCAGTTTCTGGACAGGGGGACCCAATGAGCAGTTCTTC.

The chain uses TRBV7-2 and TRBJ2-5; D is perhaps TRBD1 or TRBD2 (5 bases each). The CDR3 length is 13 residues. V gave up 5 bases and J gave up 9 bases, with 16 bases separating them. Germline V gene data show CDR1 as SGHTA and CDR2 as FQGNSA. CDR3 bases: TGTGCCAGCAGCCGGGACCCCGGAATGGCCCAGTACTTC. It encodes CASSRDPGMAQYF. The complete variable domain, with remaining parts taken from reference TRBV7-2 and TRBJ2-5, reads GAGVSQSPSNKVTEKGKDVELRCDPISGHTALYWYRQSLGQGLEFLIYFQGNSAPDKSGLPSDRFSAERTGGSVSTLTIQRTQQEDSAVYLCASSRDPGMAQYFGPGTRLLVL.

This sequence joins TRBV15 and TRBJ2-7; a weak D match, TRBD1 (5 bases). Germline V lookup: CDR1 LNHNV, CDR2 YYDKDF (reference sequence). The CDR3 length is 14 residues. The V end was cut by 2 bases, the J end by 5 bases, with 13 bases between. The CDR3 loop reads CATSRLGGANEQYV. The CDR3 DNA sequence: TGTGCCACCAGCAGATTGGGTGGGGCGAACGAGCAGTACGTC.

The CDR3 DNA sequence: TGCGCCAGCAGTGCGGAAGGGAAAGCCGCCTACAATGAGCAGTTCTTC. This encodes CASSAEGKAAYNEQFF. The chain carries TRBV5-1 and TRBJ2-1, with D unresolved. Germline V gene lookup returns CDR1 SGHRS and CDR2 YFSETQ. Trimming cost V 5 bases and J 2 bases, with 17 bases left between them. The length of the CDR3 is 16 residues.

V and J are TRBV4-1 and TRBJ2-3, with 9 bases identical to TRBD1. The CDR3 runs to 15 residues. Trimming at V came to 4 bases and at J to 6 bases, leaving 8 bases not matched to a gene. The germline CDR1 and CDR2 sequences are MGHRA and YSYEKL. CDR3 protein: CASSPLGQGWDTQYF. The CDR3 region has the DNA TGCGCCAGCAGCCCTCTGGGACAGGGTTGGGATACGCAGTATTTT.

This chain connects TRBV5-1 to TRBJ2-3; D is possibly TRBD1 (5 bases). The CDR3 has 15 amino acids. Trimming cost V 3 bases and J 4 bases, with 15 bases left between them. Germline V lookup: CDR1 SGHRS, CDR2 YFSETQ. The CDR3 nucleotides are TGCGCCAGCAGCTCCGGACACAACCGGCCAGATACGCAGTATTTT. Amino acids: CASSSGHNRPDTQYF. Full variable domain (missing parts from reference TRBV5-1 and TRBJ2-3): KAGVTQTPRYLIKTRGQQVTLSCSPISGHRSVSWYQQTPGQGLQFLFEYFSETQRNKGNFPGRFSGRQFSNSRSEMNVSTLELGDSALYLCASSSGHNRPDTQYFGPGTRLTVL.

This clonotype was seen a handful of times. The chain carries TRBV4-2 and TRBJ2-7; TRBD2 might be the D (6 bases). V lost 1 base to trimming and J lost 1 base, with 14 bases between them. The CDR3 sequence is 16 residues long. CDR1 is LGHNA and CDR2 is YNFKEQ in the germline V gene. CDR3 in DNA: TGTGCCAGCAGCCAAGGGAGGGATGGAGGGTCCTACGAGCAGTACTTC. Its protein is CASSQGRDGGSYEQYF.

In this sample, this clonotype turned up a few times. The genes are TRBV7-9 and TRBJ1-1; D might be TRBD1 (5 bases). This CDR3 contains 15 residues. V gave up 5 bases and J gave up 0 bases, with 13 bases separating them. Germline CDR1 and CDR2: SEHNR and FQNEAQ (reference sequence). CDR3 DNA: TGTGCCAGCAGCCCGGAAGGGGTTCTGAACACTGAAGCTTTCTTT. Its translation is CASSPEGVLNTEAFF.

Only a few counts were recorded for this clonotype. This chain joins TRBV7-2 and TRBJ2-3, with a tentative D call TRBD2 (7 bases). V dropped 3 bases and J dropped 5 bases, with 12 bases sitting between them. Germline V gene data show CDR1 as SGHTA and CDR2 as FQGNSA. CDR3 length: 14 residues. Written as DNA, the CDR3 is TGTGCCAGCAGCTTCGTGGGGGGGCAAGATACGCAGTATTTT. Protein sequence: CASSFVGGQDTQYF.

About this clonotype itself: One end of the junction is discordant with germline, which a read error may explain. The rearrangement links TRBV7-2 to TRBJ1-1, with D perhaps TRBD1 (6 bases). Per the germline V gene, CDR1 is SGHTA and CDR2 is FQGNSA. This CDR3 contains 16 residues. CDR3 coding DNA: TGTGCCAGCGGCTTCACCTTGGACAGCACGAACACTGAAGCTTTCTTT. Its translation is CASGFTLDSTNTEAFF.

This clonotype was picked up a small number of times. The CDR3 sequence is CASSSRTDEQYF. The CDR3 coding sequence is TGTGCCAGCAGTTCTCGGACGGACGAGCAGTACTTC. The rearrangement uses TRBV6-2 or TRBV6-3 and TRBJ2-7; D not certain. CDR3 size: 12 residues. Looked up from germline, CDR1 is MNHEY and CDR2 is SVGEGT. The V gene lost 4 bases and the J gene lost 5 bases, with 9 bases spanning the gap.

The chain combines TRBV28 with TRBJ2-2, with D uncertain. CDR3 length equals 14 residues. Trimming shortened V by 1 base and J by 1 base, and 4 bases separated the two germline ends. Germline CDR1 reads MDHEN; CDR2 reads SYDVKM. This chain's CDR3 is CASSLSWNTGELFF. In DNA form, the CDR3 reads TGTGCCAGCAGTTTATCCTGGAACACCGGGGAGCTGTTTTTT.

This clonotype was detected a few times. The chain has TRBV5-4 and TRBJ2-2, with D tentatively TRBD1 or TRBD2 (6 bases each). The CDR3 spans 16 residues. Germline loops: CDR1 SGHNT, CDR2 YYREEE (reference sequence). V was pared by 3 bases and J by 4 bases, with 16 bases between. CDR3 amino acids: CASSSGAGVGTGELFF. CDR3 in DNA: TGTGCCAGCAGCTCGGGGGCAGGGGTCGGCACCGGGGAGCTGTTTTTT.

This clonotype was counted a few times. The genes are TRBV5-1 and TRBJ2-2; 9 nucleotides match TRBD2. The CDR3 extends over 15 amino acids. V dropped 7 bases and J dropped 3; count of bases not matched to a gene: 7. Germline CDR1 is SGHRS and CDR2 is YFSETQ. CDR3 sequence reads: CASQRRGGHTGELFF. CDR3 sequence (DNA): TGCGCCAGCCAGAGGCGGGGGGGACACACCGGGGAGCTGTTTTTT.

For this clonotype: The junction departs from germline at one end; a sequencing error may be responsible. The V call is TRBV7-9, the J call TRBJ1-3, with TRBD1 identical over 10 bases. The CDR3 loop spans 12 amino acids. Germline-derived CDR1 and CDR2 are SEHNR and FQNEAQ (reference sequence). The CDR3 bases are TGTGCCAGCAGCCGGGACAGGGGTTCGGAAGATTTT. This codes for CASSRDRGSEDF.

This clonotype was detected ten times or more. The chain uses TRBV7-2 and TRBJ2-7; tentatively, D is TRBD1 (5 bases). Trimming stripped 1 base from V and 2 bases from J, with 15 bases between. CDR1 and CDR2 from the germline V gene are SGHTA and FQGNSA. The CDR3 is 16 residues long. CDR3 protein: CASSLVARATAYEQYF. The CDR3 DNA is TGTGCCAGCAGCTTAGTAGCCAGGGCAACGGCCTACGAGCAGTACTTC.

V gene TRBV20-1 combines with J gene TRBJ1-1; TRBD1 is a possible D gene (5 bases). Germline V gives CDR1 DFQATT, CDR2 SNEGSKA (reference sequence). Trimming removed 6 bases at V and 7 bases at J, with 24 bases between. The CDR3 is made up of 15 amino acids. CDR3 in DNA: TGCAGTGCCCTGGGAGGGACTGGCTGGTATATTGAAGCTTTCTTT. Translating gives CSALGGTGWYIEAFF.

The chain carries TRBV12-5 and TRBJ1-2; 9 bases fit TRBD1. Germline assignment: CDR1 LGHNT and CDR2 FRNRAP. With V trimmed by 4 bases and J by 3 bases, 3 bases remained unmatched. The CDR3 sequence is 14 residues long. The CDR3 sequence is CASGSGTGHYGYTF. Here the CDR3 DNA reads TGTGCTAGTGGTTCTGGGACAGGGCACTATGGCTACACCTTC.

This chain uses TRBV7-7 with TRBJ2-1; 11 bases are shared with TRBD2. This CDR3 comprises 15 residues. Trimming took 1 base from V and 9 from J; bases not matched to a gene: 5. Germline-derived CDR1 and CDR2 are SSHAT and FNYEAQ (reference sequence). CDR3 amino acids: CASSLGSGGASEQFF. For the CDR3, the DNA is TGTGCCAGCAGCTTAGGTAGCGGGGGGGCCAGTGAGCAGTTCTTC.